A single sample gave rise to the 5 T cell receptor beta chains below, sequenced in a study of shared clonotypes between healthy human individuals. Using immunoSEQ multiplex PCR, the repertoire was profiled, and TCRdb retains in-frame clones only, with some absent. The sample holds around 1,100,000 clones, around three quarters seen once. Sample: memory CD4+ T cells from PBMCs. Subset of the sample: CD45RA-negative fraction. The receptors were gathered from a man younger than 35 in good health. Some clones in this sample may be carry-over from other donors' samples.

The V and J genes are TRBV5-1 and TRBJ2-7, with unresolved D. Germline V CDR1 and CDR2: SGHRS, YFSETQ. The V and J ends lost 4 bases and 2 bases respectively, with 13 bases between them. The CDR3 is 14 residues long. CDR3 sequence reads: CASSPPSLAYEQYF. The CDR3 region has the DNA TGCGCCAGCAGCCCCCCTTCGTTGGCCTACGAGCAGTACTTC. The complete variable domain, with remaining parts taken from reference TRBV5-1 and TRBJ2-7, reads KAGVTQTPRYLIKTRGQQVTLSCSPISGHRSVSWYQQTPGQGLQFLFEYFSETQRNKGNFPGRFSGRQFSNSRSEMNVSTLELGDSALYLCASSPPSLAYEQYFGPGTRLTVT.

On this clone: This sample includes further DNA sequences coding for the same CDR3. This sequence joins TRBV27 and TRBJ1-1; 8 bases line up with TRBD1. The V gene end was trimmed by 8 bases and the J gene end by 0 bases; junction bases not matched to a gene: 8. Germline V gene sequence: CDR1 MNHEY, CDR2 SMNVEV (reference sequence). This CDR3 comprises 15 residues. The CDR3 coding sequence is TGTGCCAGCCGAACCGGACAGGGAATGAACACTGAAGCTTTCTTT. Encoded protein: CASRTGQGMNTEAFF.

The CDR3 DNA sequence: TGTGCCAGCAGTGGGGTTGGGGGCAAGGATCAGCCCCAGCATTTT. Its translation is CASSGVGGKDQPQHF. This chain joins TRBV2 and TRBJ1-5, with a weak D call TRBD1 (6 bases). V lost 4 bases and J lost 5, with 15 bases in between. This CDR3 has 15 residues. Germline V lookup: CDR1 SNHLY, CDR2 FYNNEI. The full variable domain, in which reference TRBV2 and TRBJ1-5 provide the parts outside the CDR3, is EPEVTQTPSHQVTQMGQEVILRCVPISNHLYFYWYRQILGQKVEFLVSFYNNEISEKSEIFDDQFSVERPDGSNFTLKIRSTKLEDSAMYFCASSGVGGKDQPQHFGDGTRLSIL.

Only one count was recorded for this clone. The rearrangement joins TRBV9 to TRBJ2-6; tentatively, D is TRBD1 (5 bases). Trimming took off 3 bases at V and 0 bases at J, with 7 bases between the two ends. The CDR3 sequence is 15 residues long. Looked up from germline, CDR1 is SGDLS and CDR2 is YYNGEE. CDR3 nucleotide sequence: TGTGCCAGCAGCGAGACAGTCTCTGGGGCCAACGTCCTGACTTTC. As protein: CASSETVSGANVLTF. The full variable domain, with the rest looked up from reference TRBV9 and TRBJ2-6, is DSGVTQTPKHLITATGQRVTLRCSPRSGDLSVYWYQQSLDQGLQFLIQYYNGEERAKGNILERFSAQQFPDLHSELNLSSLELGDSALYFCASSETVSGANVLTFGAGSRLTVL.

This sequence joins TRBV29-1 and TRBJ2-3; 10 nucleotides line up with TRBD2. The length of the CDR3 is 18 residues. CDR1 and CDR2 from the germline V gene are SQVTM and ANQGSEA. With 6 bases clipped from V and 4 bases from J, the junction kept 19 bases outside the gene matches. This CDR3 reads CSVMRQGRLSGRADTQYF. The CDR3 DNA reads TGCAGCGTCATGAGACAGGGCCGACTCAGCGGGAGGGCAGATACGCAGTATTTT.